This TCR beta chain was identified in a study of early stage breast cancer tumors. Study-wide context: Of about 17 invasive breast tumors, fewer than 13 were hormone receptor-positive, HER2-negative. Regarding the study as a whole: Compared with adjacent normal breast tissue, tumors showed roughly 2.4-fold greater T cell density and higher clonality.

TCRdb's table, derived via immunoSEQ multiplex PCR, lists solely in-frame clones and lacks some. The sample consists of about 72,000 clones, roughly three quarters of them appearing once. This clone has just one count. What it binds is not known. The specimen was blood. The sequence came from a person in their sixties or seventies with breast cancer.

CDR3 bases: TGTGCCAGCAGCTTCAGGGGGCTTAGGGCCGGGGAGCTGTTTTTT. Translated: CASSFRGLRAGELFF. This chain joins TRBV5-6 and TRBJ2-2; 8 nucleotides align to TRBD1. The CDR3 spans 15 residues. Trimming took 2 bases from V and 6 from J; bases not matched to a gene: 6. Germline-derived CDR1 and CDR2 are SGHDT and YYEEEE. Based on the CDR3 plus reference TRBV5-6 and TRBJ2-2, the full variable domain is DAGVTQSPTHLIKTRGQQVTLRCSPKSGHDTVSWYQQALGQGPQFIFQYYEEEERQRGNFPDRFSGHQFPNYSSELNVNALLLGDSALYLCASSFRGLRAGELFFGEGSRLTVL.